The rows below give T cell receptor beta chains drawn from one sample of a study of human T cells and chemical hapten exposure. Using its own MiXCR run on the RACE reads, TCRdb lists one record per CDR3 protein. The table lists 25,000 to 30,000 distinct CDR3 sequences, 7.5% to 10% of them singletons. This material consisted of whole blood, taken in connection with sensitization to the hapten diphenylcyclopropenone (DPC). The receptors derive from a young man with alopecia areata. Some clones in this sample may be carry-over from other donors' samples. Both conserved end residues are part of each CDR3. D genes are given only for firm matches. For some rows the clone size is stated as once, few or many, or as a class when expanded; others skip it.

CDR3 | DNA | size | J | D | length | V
CASSERNTDTQYF | TGTGCCAGCAGTGAACGGAACACAGATACGCAGTATTTT | many | TRBJ2-3 | NA | 13 | TRBV2
CASSPRRLGGEKLFF | TGTGCCAGCAGCCCACGTCGCCTCGGGGGTGAAAAACTGTTTTTT | few | TRBJ1-4 | NA | 15 | TRBV3-1
CASSAGSSYSPLHF | TGTGCCAGCAGCGCAGGGAGCTCCTATTCACCCCTCCACTTT | many | TRBJ1-6 | NA | 14 | TRBV12-3/TRBV12-4
CASSFPGQGNSPLHF | TGTGCCAGCAGCTTCCCGGGACAGGGAAATTCACCCCTCCACTTT | medium-sized | TRBJ1-6 | TRBD1 | 15 | TRBV6-6
CASSEHGQSSTDTQYF | TGTGCCAGCAGTGAACACGGACAGTCTAGCACAGATACGCAGTATTTT | NA | TRBJ2-3 | NA | 16 | TRBV6-1
CASRHYTGGVASPLHF | TGTGCCAGCAGGCACTACACGGGGGGAGTAGCATCACCCCTCCACTTT | many | TRBJ1-6 | NA | 16 | TRBV6-6
CSASGDRGGTDTQYF | TGCAGTGCTTCGGGGGACAGGGGCGGCACAGATACGCAGTATTTT | NA | TRBJ2-3 | TRBD1 | 15 | TRBV20-1
CASAQSYEQYF | TGTGCCTCGGCCCAATCCTACGAGCAGTACTTC | many | TRBJ2-7 | NA | 11 | TRBV7-2
CASKGGDNQPQHF | TGCGCCAGCAAGGGGGGTGACAATCAGCCCCAGCATTTT | few | TRBJ1-5 | NA | 13 | TRBV5-1
CSVEREAGNEQFF | TGCAGCGTTGAAAGGGAGGCGGGAAATGAGCAGTTCTTC | many | TRBJ2-1 | NA | 13 | TRBV29-1
CASSPGTSPGSYNEQFF | TGTGCCAGCAGTCCTGGGACTAGCCCGGGCTCCTACAATGAGCAGTTCTTC | NA | TRBJ2-1 | TRBD2 | 17 | TRBV12-3/TRBV12-4
CSVEGQKQGPYEQYF | TGCAGCGTTGAAGGGCAAAAACAGGGGCCCTACGAGCAGTACTTC | many | TRBJ2-7 | TRBD1 | 15 | TRBV29-1
CSALDPRGTDTQYF | TGCAGTGCTCTAGATCCCAGGGGCACAGATACGCAGTATTTT | many | TRBJ2-3 | NA | 14 | TRBV20-1
CASSLTSTDTQYF | TGTGCCAGCAGCCTTACTAGCACAGATACGCAGTATTTT | once | TRBJ2-3 | NA | 13 | TRBV14
CASGGATKNIQYF | TGTGCCTCCGGTGGGGCAACCAAAAACATTCAGTACTTC | NA | TRBJ2-4 | NA | 13 | TRBV7-2
CSARDPTSGAFNEQFF | TGCAGTGCTAGAGATCCAACTAGCGGGGCTTTCAATGAGCAGTTCTTC | many | TRBJ2-1 | TRBD2 | 16 | TRBV20-1
CASRQGHQPQHF | TGTGCCAGCAGACAGGGTCATCAGCCCCAGCATTTT | NA | TRBJ1-5 | NA | 12 | TRBV6-2/TRBV6-3
CASSSGQGGRETQYF | TGCGCCAGCAGCTCGGGACAGGGGGGGCGAGAGACCCAGTACTTC | NA | TRBJ2-5 | TRBD1 | 15 | TRBV5-1
CASSLEDANEQFF | TGTGCCAGCAGCTTAGAAGATGCCAATGAGCAGTTCTTC | many | TRBJ2-1 | NA | 13 | TRBV11-2
CASSQDRDRGIGSNEKLFF | TGTGCCAGCAGCCAAGACCGGGACAGGGGGATCGGTTCTAATGAAAAACTGTTTTTT | many | TRBJ1-4 | TRBD1 | 19 | TRBV3-1
CSVRTVNYEQYF | TGCAGCGTCCGGACGGTAAACTACGAGCAGTACTTC | many | TRBJ2-7 | NA | 12 | TRBV29-1
CASSQEETGVPTDTQYF | TGCGCCAGCAGCCAAGAGGAAACCGGGGTACCCACAGATACGCAGTATTTT | many | TRBJ2-3 | NA | 17 | TRBV4-3
CASSQAPPGTSGAQYF | TGTGCCAGCAGCCAAGCCCCACCCGGGACTAGCGGGGCGCAGTACTTC | few | TRBJ2-5 | TRBD2 | 16 | TRBV3-1
CASSSQGQGQETQYF | TGCGCCAGCAGCAGCCAGGGACAGGGCCAAGAGACCCAGTACTTC | many | TRBJ2-5 | TRBD1 | 15 | TRBV5-1
CASSYPGTDTQYF | TGTGCCAGCAGTTACCCGGGAACAGATACGCAGTATTTT | few | TRBJ2-3 | NA | 13 | TRBV6-9
CASSPLDTEAFF | TGTGCCAGCAGCCCCCTAGACACTGAAGCTTTCTTT | medium-sized | TRBJ1-1 | NA | 12 | TRBV7-2
CASSLARDSSSGANVLTF | TGTGCCAGCAGCTTAGCGCGGGACAGCTCTTCTGGGGCCAACGTCCTGACTTTC | NA | TRBJ2-6 | NA | 18 | TRBV7-8
CSVERDRWYQETQYF | TGCAGCGTTGAGCGGGACAGATGGTACCAAGAGACCCAGTACTTC | few | TRBJ2-5 | NA | 15 | TRBV29-1
CASSQDWGASTEAFF | TGCGCCAGCAGCCAAGATTGGGGGGCTTCCACTGAAGCTTTCTTT | many | TRBJ1-1 | NA | 15 | TRBV4-1
CSVDTADYGYTF | TGCAGCGTTGATACAGCGGACTATGGCTACACCTTC | many | TRBJ1-2 | NA | 12 | TRBV29-1
CASSSDRGLRNQPQHF | TGTGCCAGCAGTTCCGACAGGGGTTTACGCAATCAGCCCCAGCATTTT | NA | TRBJ1-5 | TRBD1 | 16 | TRBV12-3/TRBV12-4
CASSDSWGQEQFF | TGTGCCAGCAGTGACTCTTGGGGCCAGGAGCAGTTCTTC | few | TRBJ2-1 | NA | 13 | TRBV6-4
CASSQYGDGYGYTF | TGTGCCAGCAGCCAATATGGGGACGGCTATGGCTACACCTTC | NA | TRBJ1-2 | NA | 14 | TRBV11-2
CASSALTSTEAFF | TGTGCCAGCAGTGCCCTGACAAGCACTGAAGCTTTCTTT | many | TRBJ1-1 | NA | 13 | TRBV2
CASSLEAGGTYEQYF | TGTGCCAGCAGCTTAGAGGCAGGGGGGACCTACGAGCAGTACTTC | many | TRBJ2-7 | NA | 15 | TRBV11-2
CASSEWRVERTGELFF | TGTGCCAGCAGTGAATGGAGGGTAGAACGCACCGGGGAGCTGTTTTTT | many | TRBJ2-2 | NA | 16 | TRBV2
CASSPLIGQTHNEQFF | TGTGCCAGCAGCCCTCTTATTGGACAGACCCACAATGAGCAGTTCTTC | NA | TRBJ2-1 | NA | 16 | TRBV7-9
CASSLRQRSSYEQYF | TGTGCCAGCAGTTTACGACAGAGGAGCAGCTACGAGCAGTACTTC | many | TRBJ2-7 | NA | 15 | TRBV12-3/TRBV12-4
CASSPSALADNEQFF | TGTGCCAGCAGTCCATCGGCTTTAGCTGACAATGAGCAGTTCTTC | many | TRBJ2-1 | NA | 15 | TRBV6-2/TRBV6-3
CASSTTTQETQYF | TGTGCCAGTAGCACGACTACTCAAGAGACCCAGTACTTC | many | TRBJ2-5 | NA | 13 | TRBV19
CASSYRTSGRAYQETQYF | TGTGCCAGCAGTTACAGGACTAGCGGGAGGGCTTACCAAGAGACCCAGTACTTC | NA | TRBJ2-5 | TRBD2 | 18 | TRBV6-2/TRBV6-3
CSVDIPRDRGYEQYF | TGCAGCGTTGACATCCCCCGGGACAGGGGATACGAGCAGTACTTC | NA | TRBJ2-7 | TRBD1 | 15 | TRBV29-1
CSVADHTYEQYF | TGCAGCGTTGCTGACCATACCTACGAGCAGTACTTC | few | TRBJ2-7 | NA | 12 | TRBV29-1
CASSSDSTNQPQHF | TGTGCCAGCAGTTCCGACAGTACCAATCAGCCCCAGCATTTT | few | TRBJ1-5 | NA | 14 | TRBV12-3/TRBV12-4